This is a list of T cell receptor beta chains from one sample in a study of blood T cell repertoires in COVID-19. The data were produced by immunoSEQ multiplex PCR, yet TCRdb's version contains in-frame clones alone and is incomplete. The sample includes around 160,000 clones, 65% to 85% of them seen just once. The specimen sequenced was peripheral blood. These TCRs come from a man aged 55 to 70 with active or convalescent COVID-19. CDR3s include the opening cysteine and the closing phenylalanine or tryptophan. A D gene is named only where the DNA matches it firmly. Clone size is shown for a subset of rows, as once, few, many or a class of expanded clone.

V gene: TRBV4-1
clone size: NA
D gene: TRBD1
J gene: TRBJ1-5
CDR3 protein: CASSQARDSGGVSNQPQHF
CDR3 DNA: TGCGCCAGCAGCCAAGCCCGGGACAGCGGGGGGGTTAGCAATCAGCCCCAGCATTTT

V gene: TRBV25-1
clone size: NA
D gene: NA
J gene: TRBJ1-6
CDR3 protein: CASGGVIDSPLHF
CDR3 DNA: TGTGCCAGCGGGGGGGTGATAGATTCACCCCTCCACTTT

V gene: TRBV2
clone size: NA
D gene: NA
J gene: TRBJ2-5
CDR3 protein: CASSPGWATLRETQYF
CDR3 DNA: TGTGCCAGCAGTCCGGGGTGGGCGACCCTCCGAGAGACCCAGTACTTC

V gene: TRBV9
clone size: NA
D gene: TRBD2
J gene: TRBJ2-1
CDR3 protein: CASSVVGSGGLDEQFF
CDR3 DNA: TGTGCCAGCAGCGTAGTTGGTAGCGGGGGCCTCGATGAGCAGTTCTTC

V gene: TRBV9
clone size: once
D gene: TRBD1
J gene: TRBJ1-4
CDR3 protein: CASSGGPGQGNEKLFF
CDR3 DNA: TGTGCCAGCAGCGGGGGACCGGGACAGGGTAATGAAAAACTGTTTTTT

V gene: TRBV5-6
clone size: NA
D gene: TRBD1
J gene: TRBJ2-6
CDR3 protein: CASSLTTGGSGANVLTF
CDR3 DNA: TGTGCCAGCAGCTTGACCACAGGGGGCTCTGGGGCCAACGTCCTGACTTTC

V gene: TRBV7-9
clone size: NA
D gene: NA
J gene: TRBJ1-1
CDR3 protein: CASSSRDSSPMNTEAFF
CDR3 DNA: TGTGCCAGCAGCTCCCGGGACTCCTCGCCTATGAACACTGAAGCTTTCTTT

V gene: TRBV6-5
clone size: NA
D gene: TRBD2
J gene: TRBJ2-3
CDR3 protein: CATKLAGASTDTQYF
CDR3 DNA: TGTGCCACAAAGTTAGCGGGTGCTAGCACAGATACGCAGTATTTT

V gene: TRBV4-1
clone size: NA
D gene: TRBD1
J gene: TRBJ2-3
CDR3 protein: CASSQGHGTGADTQYF
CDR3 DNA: TGCGCCAGCAGCCAAGGGCATGGGACAGGGGCAGATACGCAGTATTTT

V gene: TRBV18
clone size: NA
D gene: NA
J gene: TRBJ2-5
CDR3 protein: CASSPLGQRQETQYF
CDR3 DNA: TGTGCCAGCTCACCCCTAGGACAGCGCCAAGAGACCCAGTACTTC

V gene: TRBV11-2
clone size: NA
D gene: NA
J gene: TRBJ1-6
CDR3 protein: CASSRDNSPLHF
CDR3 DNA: TGTGCCAGCAGCCGTGATAATTCACCCCTCCACTTT

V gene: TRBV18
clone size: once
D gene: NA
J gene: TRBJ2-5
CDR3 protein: CASSPREVNEETQYF
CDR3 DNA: TGTGCCAGCTCACCACGGGAGGTAAACGAAGAGACCCAGTACTTC

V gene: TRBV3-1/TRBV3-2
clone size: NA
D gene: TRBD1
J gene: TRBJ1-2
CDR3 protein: CASSQAQGVLYGYTF
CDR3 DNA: TGTGCCAGCAGCCAAGCTCAGGGGGTTCTATATGGCTACACCTTC

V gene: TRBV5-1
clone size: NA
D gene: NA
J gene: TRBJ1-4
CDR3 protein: CASSPGGSEKLFF
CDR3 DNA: TGCGCCAGCAGCCCGGGAGGGTCGGAAAAACTGTTTTTT

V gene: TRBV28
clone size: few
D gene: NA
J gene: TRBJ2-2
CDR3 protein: CASSFWQLVQGTGELFF
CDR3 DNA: TGTGCCAGCAGTTTCTGGCAATTGGTTCAGGGGACCGGGGAGCTGTTTTTT

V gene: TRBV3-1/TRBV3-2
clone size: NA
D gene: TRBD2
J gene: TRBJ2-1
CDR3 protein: CASSQVGLARPRSYNEQFF
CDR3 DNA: TGTGCCAGCAGCCAAGTGGGACTAGCGCGTCCCCGGTCCTACAATGAGCAGTTCTTC

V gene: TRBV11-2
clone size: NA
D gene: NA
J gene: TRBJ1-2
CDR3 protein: CASSFLGGSDGYTF
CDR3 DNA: TGTGCCAGCAGCTTCCTAGGGGGTTCGGATGGCTACACCTTC

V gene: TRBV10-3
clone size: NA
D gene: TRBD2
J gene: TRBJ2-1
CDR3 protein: CAVGLAGVYNEQFF
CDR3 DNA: TGTGCCGTCGGACTAGCGGGGGTGTACAATGAGCAGTTCTTC

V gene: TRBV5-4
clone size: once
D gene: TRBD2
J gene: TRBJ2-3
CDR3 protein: CASSMGLAGGPTYTQYF
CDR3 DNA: TGTGCCAGCAGCATGGGACTAGCGGGAGGACCCACATATACGCAGTATTTT

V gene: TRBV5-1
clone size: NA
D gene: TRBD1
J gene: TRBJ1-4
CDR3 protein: CASSLSGTGSEKLFF
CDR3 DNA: TGCGCCAGCAGCCTCTCCGGGACAGGGAGTGAAAAACTGTTTTTT

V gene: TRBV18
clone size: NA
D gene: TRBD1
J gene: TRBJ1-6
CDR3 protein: CASSAGDRVNSPLHF
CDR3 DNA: TGTGCCAGCTCAGCAGGGGACAGGGTTAATTCACCCCTCCACTTT

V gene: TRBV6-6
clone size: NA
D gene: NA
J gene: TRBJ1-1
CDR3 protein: CASTKGSGFNTEAFF
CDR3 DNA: TGTGCCAGCACCAAGGGGTCAGGGTTCAACACTGAAGCTTTCTTT

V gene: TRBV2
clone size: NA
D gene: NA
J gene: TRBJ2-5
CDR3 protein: CASSGYQGGETQYF
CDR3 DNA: TGTGCCAGCAGTGGTTACCAGGGGGGAGAGACCCAGTACTTC

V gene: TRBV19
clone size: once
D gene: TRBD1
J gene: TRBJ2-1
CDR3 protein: CASSRDSYNEQFF
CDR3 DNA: TGTGCCAGTAGTAGGGACAGTTACAATGAGCAGTTCTTC

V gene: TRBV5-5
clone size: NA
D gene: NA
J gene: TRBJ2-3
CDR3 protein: CASSSWTASTDTQYF
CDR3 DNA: TGTGCCAGCAGCTCCTGGACTGCTAGCACAGATACGCAGTATTTT

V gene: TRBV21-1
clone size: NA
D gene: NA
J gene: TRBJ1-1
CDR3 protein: CASSKWGGDTEAFF
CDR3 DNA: TGTGCCAGCAGCAAATGGGGCGGCGACACTGAAGCTTTCTTT

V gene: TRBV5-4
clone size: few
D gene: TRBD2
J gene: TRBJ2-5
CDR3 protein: CASSLSGGGFQETQYF
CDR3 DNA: TGTGCCAGCAGCTTGTCTGGGGGAGGGTTCCAAGAGACCCAGTACTTC

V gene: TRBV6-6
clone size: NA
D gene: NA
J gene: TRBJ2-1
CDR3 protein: CASSYLFGRGLNEQFF
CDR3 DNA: TGTGCCAGCAGTTACTTGTTTGGCAGGGGTTTAAATGAGCAGTTCTTC

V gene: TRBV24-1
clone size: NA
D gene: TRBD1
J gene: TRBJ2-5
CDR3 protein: CATGQGNQETQYF
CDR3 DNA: TGTGCCACCGGACAGGGGAATCAAGAGACCCAGTACTTC

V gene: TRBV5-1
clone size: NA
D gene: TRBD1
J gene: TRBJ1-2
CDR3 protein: CASRPGQGSDGYTF
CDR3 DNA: TGCGCCAGCAGGCCCGGACAGGGTTCCGATGGCTACACCTTC

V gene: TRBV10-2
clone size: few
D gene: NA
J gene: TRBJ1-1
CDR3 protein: CASRKGETEAFF
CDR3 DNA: TGCGCCAGCAGGAAGGGGGAAACTGAAGCTTTCTTT

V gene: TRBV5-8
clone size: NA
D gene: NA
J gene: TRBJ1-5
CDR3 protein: CASSGGHSTNQPQHF
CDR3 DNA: TGTGCCAGCAGCGGGGGACACAGCACCAATCAGCCCCAGCATTTT

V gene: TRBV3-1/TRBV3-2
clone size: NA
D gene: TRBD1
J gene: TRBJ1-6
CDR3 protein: CASSHLEGQGSNSPLHF
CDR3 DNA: TGTGCCAGCAGCCATTTAGAGGGACAGGGCTCTAATTCACCCCTCCACTTT

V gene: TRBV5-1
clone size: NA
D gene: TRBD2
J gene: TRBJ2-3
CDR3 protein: CASSLAGAGFDTQYF
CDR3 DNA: TGCGCCAGCAGCTTAGCGGGGGCCGGCTTCGATACGCAGTATTTT

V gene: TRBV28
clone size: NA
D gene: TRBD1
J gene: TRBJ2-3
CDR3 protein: CASSFPVQGDADTQYF
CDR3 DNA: TGTGCCAGCAGTTTCCCCGTACAGGGGGATGCGGATACGCAGTATTTT

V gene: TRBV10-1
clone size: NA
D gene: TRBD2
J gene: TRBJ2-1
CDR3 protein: CASSPGLAGRHNEQFF
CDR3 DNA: TGCGCCAGCAGCCCGGGACTAGCGGGGAGGCACAATGAGCAGTTCTTC

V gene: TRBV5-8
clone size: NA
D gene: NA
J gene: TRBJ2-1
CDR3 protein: CASSLPGHTPGYNEQFF
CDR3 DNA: TGTGCCAGCAGCTTGCCTGGGCACACTCCGGGGTACAATGAGCAGTTCTTC

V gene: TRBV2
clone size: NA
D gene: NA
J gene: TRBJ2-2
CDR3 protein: CASSDSSDTGELFF
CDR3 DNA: TGTGCCAGCAGTGACTCTTCGGACACCGGGGAGCTGTTTTTT

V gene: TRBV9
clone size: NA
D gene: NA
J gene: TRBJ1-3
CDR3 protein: CASSVTGRGNTIYF
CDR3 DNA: TGTGCCAGCAGCGTTACAGGTAGAGGAAACACCATATATTTT

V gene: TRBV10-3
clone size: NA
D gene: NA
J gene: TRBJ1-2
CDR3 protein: CASQGYGYTF
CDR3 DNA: TGTGCTTCTCAGGGCTATGGCTACACCTTC

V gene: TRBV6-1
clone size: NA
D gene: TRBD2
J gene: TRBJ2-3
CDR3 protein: CASSEARAGGLSDTQYF
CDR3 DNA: TGTGCCAGCAGTGAAGCCAGGGCGGGAGGGTTGTCAGATACGCAGTATTTT

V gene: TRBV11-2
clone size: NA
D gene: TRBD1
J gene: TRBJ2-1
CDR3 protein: CASSLERGRDRGYYNEQFF
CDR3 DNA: TGTGCCAGCAGCTTAGAACGGGGGCGGGACAGGGGATACTACAATGAGCAGTTCTTC

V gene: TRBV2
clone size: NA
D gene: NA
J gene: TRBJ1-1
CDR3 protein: CASLNRPNTEAFF
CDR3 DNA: TGTGCCAGCTTGAACAGGCCAAACACTGAAGCTTTCTTT

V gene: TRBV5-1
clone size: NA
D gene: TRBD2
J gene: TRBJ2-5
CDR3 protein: CASSLLAGGPVETQYF
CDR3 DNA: TGCGCCAGCAGCTTACTAGCGGGGGGTCCGGTCGAGACCCAGTACTTC

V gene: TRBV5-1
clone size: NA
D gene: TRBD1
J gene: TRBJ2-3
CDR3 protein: CASSSGGKDTQYF
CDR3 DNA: TGCGCCAGCAGTTCAGGGGGCAAAGATACGCAGTATTTT

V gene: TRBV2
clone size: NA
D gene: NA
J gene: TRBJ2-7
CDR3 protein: CASNPDRGLYEQYF
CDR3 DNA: TGTGCCAGCAACCCAGACAGGGGACTATACGAGCAGTACTTC

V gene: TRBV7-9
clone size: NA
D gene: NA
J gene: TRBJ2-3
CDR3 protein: CASSLWSNREGDTQYF
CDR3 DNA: TGTGCCAGCAGCTTATGGAGTAACAGGGAGGGAGATACGCAGTATTTT

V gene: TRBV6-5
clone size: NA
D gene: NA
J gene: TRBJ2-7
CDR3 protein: CASSFRQTHSYEQYF
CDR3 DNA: TGTGCCAGCAGTTTCCGACAGACTCACTCCTACGAGCAGTACTTC

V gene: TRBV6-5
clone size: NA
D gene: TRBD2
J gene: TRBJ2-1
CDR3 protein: CASSYTPRGGRNEQFF
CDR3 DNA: TGTGCCAGCAGTTACACCCCTCGGGGGGGCCGCAATGAGCAGTTCTTC

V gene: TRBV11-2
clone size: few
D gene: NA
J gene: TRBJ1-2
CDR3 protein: CASSLDPRAADGYTF
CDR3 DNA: TGTGCCAGCAGCTTAGACCCCAGGGCCGCGGATGGCTACACCTTC